A single sample is the source of the 28 T cell receptor beta chains below, sequenced in a study of T cells in Graves' hyperthyroidism and ophthalmopathy. What was amplified from RNA transcripts were TCR beta CDR3 regions. The TCR CDR3 was amplified in a first-round RT-PCR using the HTBI primer set. TCRdb reanalysed the multiplex PCR reads using MiXCR and keeps one entry per CDR3 protein. Among fewer than 650,000 distinct CDR3 sequences listed, 14% were seen once. Sequenced material: blood. The receptor source for this set is a woman aged 18-29 years with Graves' ophthalmopathy.

This clonotype was detected many times. CDR3 nucleotides: TGTGCCAGCAGCCGCCGGGATAGAGGTGGCTACACCTTC. Translated, it gives CASSRRDRGGYTF. The chain carries TRBV12-3 or TRBV12-4 and TRBJ1-2; D call uncertain. The germline V and J ends were trimmed by 6 bases and 7 bases, with 15 bases remaining between them. This CDR3 is 13 amino acids long.

This clonotype was recorded at least ten times. This chain joins TRBV10-3 and TRBJ2-1; 12 bases are shared with TRBD2. Germline CDR1 ENHRY, CDR2 SYGVKD. The CDR3 is 16 residues long. V trimming: 5 bases; J trimming: 0 bases; junction bases outside the gene matches: 2. The CDR3 sequence is CAISRTSGNSYNEQFF. The CDR3 DNA sequence: TGTGCCATCAGTCGGACTAGCGGGAACTCCTACAATGAGCAGTTCTTC.

This clonotype was seen at least ten times. The CDR3 DNA sequence: TGTGCCAGCATCCCACCCTTTGCCGGGAGAAATACGCAGTATTTT. Translated: CASIPPFAGRNTQYF. The chain carries TRBV11-2 and TRBJ2-3; D possibly corresponds to TRBD2 (6 bases). Trimming shortened V by 7 bases and J by 7 bases, and 21 bases separated the two germline ends. This CDR3 spans 15 amino acids. Per the germline V gene, CDR1 is SGHAT and CDR2 is FQNNGV.

The V gene is TRBV6-2 or TRBV6-3, the J gene TRBJ2-7, with 9 bases matching TRBD2. The CDR3 totals 15 residues. Trimming cost V 6 bases and J 3 bases; bases outside gene matches: 9. In germline, CDR1 is MNHEY, CDR2 SVGEGT. CDR3 nucleotides: TGTGCCAGCAGCCTTTCCTCTAGCGGGGTCTACGAGCAGTACTTC. This gives the protein CASSLSSSGVYEQYF.

This clonotype occurred many times. V is TRBV18 and J is TRBJ2-1; D not resolved. This CDR3 has 16 residues. The germline gives CDR1 KGHSH, CDR2 LQKENI. The V gene lost 1 base and the J gene lost 0 bases, with 10 bases spanning the gap. The chain's CDR3 is CASSPQLPSSYNEQFF. The CDR3 DNA reads TGTGCCAGCTCACCACAACTACCGAGCTCCTACAATGAGCAGTTCTTC.

The chain recombines TRBV20-1 with TRBJ2-7; D is unclear. CDR1 DFQATT and CDR2 SNEGSKA come from the germline V gene (reference sequence). The CDR3 covers 13 residues. V lost 1 base, J lost 4 bases, and 11 bases lay in between. In DNA, the CDR3 is TGCAGTGCTAGAGGCATGGCTTCATACGAGCAGTACTTC. It translates to CSARGMASYEQYF.

This clonotype was detected many times. The chain is built from TRBV2 and TRBJ1-1, with TRBD1 matching over 10 bases. The CDR3 is 15 amino acids. Losses at the gene ends were 2 bases for V and 10 bases for J; bases not matched to a gene: 10. Germline CDR1 SNHLY, CDR2 FYNNEI. Written as DNA, the CDR3 is TGTGCCAGCAGTGAACTAAGACAGGGGGCGCGTGGAGCTTTCTTT. Residues: CASSELRQGARGAFF. The whole variable domain, filled in from reference TRBV2 and TRBJ1-1, reads EPEVTQTPSHQVTQMGQEVILRCVPISNHLYFYWYRQILGQKVEFLVSFYNNEISEKSEIFDDQFSVERPDGSNFTLKIRSTKLEDSAMYFCASSELRQGARGAFFGQGTRLTVV.

On this clonotype itself: The CDR3 ends on some other residue instead of the conserved phenylalanine or tryptophan, so this is likely a read error. V is TRBV11-2 and J is TRBJ2-7; TRBD1 agrees at 10 bases. Per germline, CDR1 SGHAT and CDR2 FQNNGV. This CDR3 is 16 amino acids long. V gave up 5 bases and J gave up 4 bases; unmatched junction bases: 11. The chain's CDR3 is CASSPSSTGGRYEQYL. In DNA, the CDR3 is TGTGCCAGCAGCCCGTCATCGACAGGGGGCCGATACGAGCAGTACCTC.

Only a few counts were recorded for this clonotype. A much larger clone is a single base away; this may be a read error. The chain employs TRBV20-1 and TRBJ2-5; the match to TRBD1 covers 9 bases. CDR1 DFQATT and CDR2 SNEGSKA come from the germline V gene (reference sequence). The CDR3 covers 14 residues. Trimming cost V 5 bases and J 9 bases; bases outside gene matches: 13. The CDR3 protein is CSAPSGDRAGAQYF. CDR3 nucleotides: TGCAGTGCTCCCTCCGGGGACAGGGCCGGGGCCCAGTACTTC.

As concerns this clonotype: A much larger clone differs by one base, so this may be a read error. For the CDR3, the DNA is TGTGTCAGCGTGGGCTCGGGCAGGGACAATGAGCAGTTCTTC. It yields the protein CVSVGSGRDNEQFF. The chain combines TRBV2 with TRBJ2-1; tentatively, D is TRBD1 (5 bases). The germline V gene has CDR1 SNHLY and CDR2 FYNNEI. The CDR3 extends over 14 amino acids. The whole variable domain, filled in from reference TRBV2 and TRBJ2-1, reads EPEVTQTPSHQVTQMGQEVILRCVPISNHLYFYWYRQILGQKVEFLVSFYNNEISEKSEIFDDQFSVERPDGSNFTLKIRSTKLEDSAMYFCVSVGSGRDNEQFFGPGTRLTVL.

This clonotype was recorded at least ten times. This chain links TRBV20-1 with TRBJ2-1, with D perhaps matching TRBD2 (6 bases). Germline loops: CDR1 DFQATT, CDR2 SNEGSKA (reference sequence). This CDR3 comprises 16 residues. Trimming took 0 bases from V and 4 from J, leaving 16 bases between them. Written as DNA, the CDR3 is TGCAGTGCTAGAGATCCGGGACTCCTCCTTTACAATGAGCAGTTCTTC. It specifies CSARDPGLLLYNEQFF.

This clonotype appeared many times. The V and J genes are TRBV15 and TRBJ2-3, with TRBD1 identical over 9 bases. The V and J ends lost 5 bases and 2 bases, in that order; junction bases with no gene match: 11. Germline V gene data show CDR1 as LNHNV and CDR2 as YYDKDF (reference sequence). There are 17 residues in the CDR3. The CDR3 coding sequence is TGTGCCACCAGCGATTCATCCGGGACAGGGCCCACAGATACGCAGTATTTT. This gives the protein CATSDSSGTGPTDTQYF. The full variable domain, rest sourced from reference TRBV15 and TRBJ2-3, is DAMVIQNPRYQVTQFGKPVTLSCSQTLNHNVMYWYQQKSSQAPKLLFHYYDKDFNNEADTPDNFQSRRPNTSFCFLDIRSPGLGDTAMYLCATSDSSGTGPTDTQYFGPGTRLTVL.

This clonotype was observed many times. The chain recombines TRBV2 with TRBJ2-7; 7 bases are a match to TRBD1. The CDR3 is 16 amino acids. The V gene's germline CDR1 is SNHLY and CDR2 FYNNEI. Trimming removed 2 bases from V and 3 bases from J; junction bases left unmatched: 10. The CDR3 spells CASSEPDRDQGYEQYF. In nucleotides, the CDR3 is TGTGCCAGCAGTGAACCAGACAGGGACCAAGGCTACGAGCAGTACTTC.

This clonotype was recorded only once. Given a much more abundant clone one base away, this may be a read error. The chain carries TRBV28 and TRBJ2-1; 8 nucleotides line up with TRBD1. This CDR3 is 15 amino acids long. CDR1 is MDHEN, CDR2 SYDVKM, per germline. CDR3 sequence reads: CASSLYRGRNNGQFF. CDR3 in DNA: TGTGCCAGCAGTTTATACAGGGGGAGGAACAATGGGCAGTTCTTC.

This clonotype was observed at least ten times. The V call is TRBV7-6, the J call TRBJ2-1; 14 nucleotides match TRBD2. This CDR3 is built from 16 residues. Germline V gene lookup returns CDR1 SGHVS and CDR2 FNYEAQ. V gave up 6 bases and J gave up 6 bases; unmatched junction bases: 7. The chain's CDR3 is CASSFRLAGGSNEQFF. CDR3 nucleotides: TGTGCCAGCAGTTTTCGACTAGCGGGAGGGAGCAATGAGCAGTTCTTC.

The V and J genes are TRBV24-1 and TRBJ2-4, with TRBD2 matching 7 bases. The V segment lost 2 bases and the J segment 3 bases; nucleotides outside the gene matches: 6. This CDR3 region has 16 residues. Germline CDR1 and CDR2: KGHDR and SFDVKD. In DNA form, the CDR3 reads TGTGCCACCAGTGATTCCGGGGGAGGGATCAAAAACATTCAGTACTTC. Translated, it gives CATSDSGGGIKNIQYF.

This sequence joins TRBV19 and TRBJ2-7; a weak D match, TRBD2 (5 bases). The germline CDR1 and CDR2 sequences are LNHDA and SQIVND (reference sequence). Trimming took 5 bases from V and 5 from J, leaving 16 bases between them. This CDR3 region has 14 residues. CDR3 coding DNA: TGTGCCAGTAGTCACCCCGGGATGTATAACGAGCAGTACTTC. Translated, it gives CASSHPGMYNEQYF.

This clonotype was detected ten times or more. V usage is TRBV12-3 or TRBV12-4 and J usage is TRBJ2-1; a possible D gene is TRBD2 (6 bases). The V and J ends lost 8 bases and 11 bases respectively, with 7 bases between them. The CDR3 consists of 9 residues. CDR3 nucleotide sequence: TGTGCCAGCGGGACTCAGCAGTTCTTC. The encoded protein is CASGTQQFF.

This clonotype was seen more than once but under ten times. The V call is TRBV6-2 or TRBV6-3, the J call TRBJ2-7; tentative D call: TRBD2 (5 bases). This CDR3 spans 15 amino acids. Germline V gene lookup returns CDR1 MNHEY and CDR2 SVGEGT. Trimming took off 0 bases at V and 2 bases at J, with 11 bases between the two ends. This CDR3 is CASSYSGLPAYEQYF. CDR3 nucleotides: TGTGCCAGCAGTTACTCTGGACTCCCCGCCTACGAGCAGTACTTC.

This clonotype was seen ten or more times. V gene TRBV27 combines with J gene TRBJ1-6; possibly TRBD1 for D (6 bases). V was trimmed by 0 bases and J by 5 bases, leaving 14 bases between them. The CDR3 covers 17 residues. CDR1 MNHEY and CDR2 SMNVEV come from the germline V gene (reference sequence). CDR3 nucleotide sequence: TGTGCCAGCAGTTTATCGTCCAGGGGCTTCGATAATTCACCCCTCCACTTT. It codes for CASSLSSRGFDNSPLHF.

In this sample, this clonotype turned up many times. This chain uses TRBV6-1 with TRBJ2-5, with D unresolved. The CDR3 sequence is 13 residues long. The germline V gene has CDR1 MNHNS and CDR2 SASEGT. V shed 3 bases and J shed 2 bases, with 7 bases lying between them. This chain's CDR3 is CASSEQLQETQYF. The CDR3 DNA reads as TGTGCCAGCAGTGAGCAACTACAAGAGACCCAGTACTTC.

The CDR3 is CASSPGGGQNEKLFF. Here the CDR3 DNA reads TGTGCCAGCAGCCCGGGGGGAGGGCAGAATGAAAAACTGTTTTTT. This rearrangement joins TRBV9 to TRBJ1-4; possibly TRBD1 for D (5 bases). Germline V gene lookup returns CDR1 SGDLS and CDR2 YYNGEE. CDR3 length equals 15 residues. Trimming stripped 4 bases from V and 5 bases from J, with 15 bases between.

V gene TRBV24-1 combines with J gene TRBJ1-1; D not certain. The ends were cut back, 7 bases at V and 1 base at J, with 12 bases in the middle. There are 14 residues in the CDR3. The V gene's germline CDR1 is KGHDR and CDR2 SFDVKD. This CDR3 reads CATRTNAPNTEAFF. As DNA, the CDR3 is TGTGCCACCAGGACCAATGCCCCGAACACTGAAGCTTTCTTT.

The chain is built from TRBV6-1 and TRBJ1-1, with 8 bases matching TRBD1. The junction had 2 bases not matched to a gene; V was cut back by 7 bases and J by 4 bases. The CDR3 sequence is 12 residues long. Germline V gene lookup returns CDR1 MNHNS and CDR2 SASEGT. The CDR3: CASITGGTEAFF. The CDR3 bases are TGTGCCAGCATTACAGGGGGCACTGAAGCTTTCTTT.

The chain uses TRBV6-1 and TRBJ2-2; D is possibly TRBD1 (5 bases). Trimming took off 6 bases at V and 1 base at J, with 9 bases between the two ends. The CDR3 is made up of 14 amino acids. Per the germline V gene, CDR1 is MNHNS and CDR2 is SASEGT. CDR3 protein: CASRGRENTGELFF. CDR3 coding DNA: TGTGCCAGCAGGGGCAGGGAGAACACCGGGGAGCTGTTTTTT.

This clonotype was recorded many times. This chain uses TRBV28 with TRBJ2-1, with 7 bases that match TRBD2. This CDR3 is built from 15 residues. V trimming: 7 bases; J trimming: 0 bases; junction bases outside the gene matches: 6. Germline loops: CDR1 MDHEN, CDR2 SYDVKM. Here the CDR3 DNA reads TGTGCCAGCACTGGGGGGGTCTACTCCTACAATGAGCAGTTCTTC. Translation: CASTGGVYSYNEQFF.

This clonotype was recorded many times. This chain connects TRBV7-2 to TRBJ2-7; tentatively, D is TRBD1 (5 bases). The germline V gene has CDR1 SGHTA and CDR2 FQGNSA. There are 14 residues in the CDR3. The V gene lost 7 bases and the J gene lost 0 bases, with 13 bases spanning the gap. The CDR3 is CASTGDSHSYEQYF. The CDR3 DNA reads TGTGCCAGCACCGGCGACAGTCACTCCTACGAGCAGTACTTC.

This clonotype appeared many times. This chain connects TRBV30 to TRBJ1-3; D unresolved. Germline CDR1 and CDR2: GTSNPN and SVGIG (reference sequence). V dropped 2 bases and J dropped 7 bases, with 9 bases sitting between them. This CDR3 contains 12 residues. CDR3 sequence (DNA): TGTGCCTGGAGTCCCGGAGGCAACACCATATATTTT. Residues: CAWSPGGNTIYF. Based on the CDR3 plus reference TRBV30 and TRBJ1-3, the full variable domain is SQTIHQWPATLVQPVGSPLSLECTVEGTSNPNLYWYRQAAGRGLQLLFYSVGIGQISSEVPQNLSASRPQDRQFILSSKKLLLSDSGFYLCAWSPGGNTIYFGEGSWLTVV.